Listed below are T cell receptor beta chains from one sample, sequenced in a study of blood T cell repertoires in COVID-19. The method was immunoSEQ multiplex PCR; TCRdb's version includes in-frame clones alone and lacks a portion of them. The sample lists 330,000 or so clones, about 88% occurring once. The specimen was PBMCs or T cells enriched from blood (not recorded which). The receptors stem from a woman aged 25 to 45 who had recovered from COVID-19. The CDR3 runs from the conserved cysteine through the conserved F or W. Each record gives: V gene, J gene, clone size, D gene, CDR3 protein, CDR3 DNA. A D gene is named only where the DNA matches it firmly. Part of the rows lack a size; the others show once, few, many or a class for expanded clones.

V: TRBV13; J: TRBJ1-4; size: NA; D: TRBD1; CDR3: CASSLGNRGGEKLFF; DNA: TGTGCCAGCAGCTTAGGGAACAGGGGGGGAGAAAAACTGTTTTTT
V: TRBV5-1; J: TRBJ1-4; size: NA; D: TRBD1; CDR3: CASSPDRGTEKLFF; DNA: TGCGCCAGCAGCCCGGACAGGGGTACTGAAAAACTGTTTTTT
V: TRBV28; J: TRBJ2-1; size: NA; D: TRBD2; CDR3: CASSLGTSGESSYNEQFF; DNA: TGTGCCAGCAGCCTCGGGACTAGCGGGGAGAGCTCCTACAATGAGCAGTTCTTC
V: TRBV5-6; J: TRBJ2-3; size: NA; D: TRBD2; CDR3: CASSLTSGSLTDTQYF; DNA: TGTGCCAGCAGCTTAACTAGCGGGAGTTTAACAGATACGCAGTATTTT
V: TRBV5-1; J: TRBJ1-5; size: NA; D: TRBD1; CDR3: CASSPTGGMQPQHF; DNA: TGCGCCAGCAGCCCGACAGGGGGCATGCAGCCCCAGCATTTT
V: TRBV4-2; J: TRBJ2-7; size: NA; D: TRBD2; CDR3: CASSQDASGRATYEQYF; DNA: TGTGCCAGCAGCCAAGACGCGAGTGGGAGGGCCACCTACGAGCAGTACTTC
V: TRBV28; J: TRBJ2-3; size: NA; D: NA; CDR3: CASSLLGASSDTQYF; DNA: TGTGCCAGCAGTTTATTAGGAGCCTCCAGCGATACGCAGTATTTT
V: TRBV24-1; J: TRBJ1-5; size: NA; D: TRBD1; CDR3: CATSDHRDRSNQPQHF; DNA: TGTGCCACCAGTGATCACCGGGACAGGTCGAATCAGCCCCAGCATTTT
V: TRBV5-1; J: TRBJ2-1; size: NA; D: NA; CDR3: CASSLVGLGDLGHEQFF; DNA: TGCGCCAGCAGCTTGGTAGGACTCGGGGACTTAGGGCATGAGCAGTTCTTC
V: TRBV5-6; J: TRBJ1-2; size: NA; D: TRBD1; CDR3: CASSGGTGAYGYTF; DNA: TGTGCCAGCAGCGGTGGGACAGGGGCATATGGCTACACCTTC
V: TRBV4-1; J: TRBJ2-1; size: NA; D: TRBD2; CDR3: CASSLSGRVGNEQFF; DNA: TGCGCCAGCAGCCTCAGCGGGAGGGTGGGCAATGAGCAGTTCTTC
V: TRBV4-1; J: TRBJ1-2; size: NA; D: NA; CDR3: CASSPRDTGPYGYTF; DNA: TGCGCCAGCAGCCCTCGGGACACCGGCCCCTATGGCTACACCTTC
V: TRBV28; J: TRBJ1-2; size: NA; D: NA; CDR3: CASSRPGLTESYGYTF; DNA: TGTGCCAGCAGTAGGCCGGGACTAACCGAATCCTATGGCTACACCTTC
V: TRBV11-2; J: TRBJ1-1; size: NA; D: NA; CDR3: CASSLSGGNTEAFF; DNA: TGTGCCAGCAGCTTATCTGGGGGCAATACTGAAGCTTTCTTT
V: TRBV11-3; J: TRBJ2-2; size: NA; D: NA; CDR3: CASSRGGGSYPNTGELFF; DNA: TGTGCCAGCAGCAGGGGTGGGGGCTCCTACCCGAACACCGGGGAGCTGTTTTTT
V: TRBV11-2; J: TRBJ1-1; size: NA; D: NA; CDR3: CASSLSGAEAFF; DNA: TGTGCCAGCAGCTTAAGCGGAGCTGAAGCTTTCTTT
V: TRBV5-1; J: TRBJ1-5; size: NA; D: TRBD1; CDR3: CASSLGQGVGQPQHF; DNA: TGCGCCAGCAGCTTGGGACAGGGGGTAGGACAGCCCCAGCATTTT
V: TRBV30; J: TRBJ2-7; size: NA; D: NA; CDR3: CAWSVRSGGSYEQYF; DNA: TGTGCCTGGAGTGTACGGTCAGGGGGGTCGTACGAGCAGTACTTC
V: TRBV12-3/TRBV12-4; J: TRBJ1-4; size: NA; D: NA; CDR3: CASSFSVEKLFF; DNA: TGTGCCAGCAGTTTTTCGGTAGAAAAACTGTTTTTT
V: TRBV18; J: TRBJ1-2; size: NA; D: NA; CDR3: CASSLTGRTLYGYTF; DNA: TGTGCCAGCTCATTGACCGGGAGAACCCTCTATGGCTACACCTTC
V: TRBV5-4; J: TRBJ2-1; size: NA; D: TRBD2; CDR3: CASSFSGLAGSNEQFF; DNA: TGTGCCAGCAGCTTCTCGGGACTAGCGGGATCCAATGAGCAGTTCTTC
V: TRBV28; J: TRBJ1-5; size: NA; D: NA; CDR3: CASSLGGLNQPQHF; DNA: TGTGCCAGCAGTTTAGGGGGACTAAATCAGCCCCAGCATTTT
V: TRBV14; J: TRBJ2-1; size: NA; D: TRBD1; CDR3: CASSPHRGGVNEQFF; DNA: TGTGCCAGCAGCCCCCACAGGGGTGGTGTGAATGAGCAGTTCTTC
V: TRBV10-3; J: TRBJ2-1; size: NA; D: TRBD2; CDR3: CAISIAGGPWEQFF; DNA: TGTGCCATCAGTATAGCGGGAGGGCCATGGGAGCAGTTCTTC
V: TRBV29-1; J: TRBJ1-2; size: NA; D: NA; CDR3: CSLTTPYGYTF; DNA: TGCAGCCTCACTACACCCTATGGCTACACCTTC
V: TRBV2; J: TRBJ1-2; size: NA; D: NA; CDR3: CASSDRTANYGYTF; DNA: TGTGCCAGCAGTGATCGTACGGCTAACTATGGCTACACCTTC
V: TRBV19; J: TRBJ1-5; size: NA; D: NA; CDR3: CASSQDYLNQPQHF; DNA: TGTGCCAGTAGTCAGGACTACCTAAATCAGCCCCAGCATTTT
V: TRBV6-4; J: TRBJ2-4; size: NA; D: TRBD2; CDR3: CASSTGTSDIQYF; DNA: TGTGCCAGCAGCACCGGGACTAGTGACATTCAGTACTTC
V: TRBV27; J: TRBJ2-3; size: NA; D: TRBD2; CDR3: CASSLVSGYTDTQYF; DNA: TGTGCCAGCAGTTTGGTTAGCGGGTACACAGATACGCAGTATTTT
V: TRBV19; J: TRBJ2-1; size: NA; D: NA; CDR3: CASSIPNSGSYNEQFF; DNA: TGTGCCAGTAGTATCCCTAATTCAGGTTCCTACAATGAGCAGTTCTTC
V: TRBV3-1/TRBV3-2; J: TRBJ2-7; size: NA; D: TRBD1; CDR3: CASSQAGQGDSYEQYF; DNA: TGTGCCAGCAGCCAAGCAGGACAGGGGGACTCCTACGAGCAGTACTTC
V: TRBV28; J: TRBJ1-2; size: once; D: NA; CDR3: CASSRGFKANYGYTF; DNA: TGTGCCAGCAGTCGAGGGTTCAAAGCTAACTATGGCTACACCTTC
V: TRBV10-3; J: TRBJ1-5; size: few; D: NA; CDR3: CAISDQSGYQPQHF; DNA: TGTGCCATCAGTGACCAGTCTGGTTATCAGCCCCAGCATTTT
V: TRBV7-2; J: TRBJ2-2; size: NA; D: TRBD2; CDR3: CASSLGGGSSTGELFF; DNA: TGTGCCAGCAGCTTAGGGGGAGGGAGTAGCACCGGGGAGCTGTTTTTT
V: TRBV3-1/TRBV3-2; J: TRBJ1-1; size: NA; D: NA; CDR3: CASRPMDRNTEAFF; DNA: TGTGCCAGCAGACCAATGGACAGAAACACTGAAGCTTTCTTT
V: TRBV27; J: TRBJ1-4; size: NA; D: TRBD1; CDR3: CATSRGQGFSNEKLFF; DNA: TGTGCCACCTCTAGGGGACAGGGGTTTAGTAATGAAAAACTGTTTTTT
V: TRBV5-1; J: TRBJ1-2; size: few; D: NA; CDR3: CASSLAGEINYGYTF; DNA: TGCGCCAGCAGCTTGGCCGGAGAGATCAACTATGGCTACACCTTC
V: TRBV6-5; J: TRBJ2-7; size: NA; D: NA; CDR3: CASSYGRPEAYEQYF; DNA: TGTGCCAGCAGTTACGGCAGGCCCGAAGCTTACGAGCAGTACTTC
V: TRBV4-1; J: TRBJ1-5; size: NA; D: TRBD1; CDR3: CASSQGQQNQPQHF; DNA: TGCGCCAGCAGCCAGGGACAGCAGAATCAGCCCCAGCATTTT
V: TRBV25-1; J: TRBJ1-1; size: NA; D: TRBD1; CDR3: CASSERQGWSEAFF; DNA: TGTGCCAGCAGTGAGCGACAGGGTTGGTCTGAAGCTTTCTTT
V: TRBV4-1; J: TRBJ2-7; size: once; D: TRBD1; CDR3: CASSEALGGQGLLTSYEQYF; DNA: TGCGCCAGCAGCGAAGCTTTAGGGGGACAGGGGCTACTAACCTCCTACGAGCAGTACTTC
V: TRBV4-1; J: TRBJ1-2; size: NA; D: NA; CDR3: CASSQLTGANYGYTF; DNA: TGCGCCAGCAGCCAACTGACAGGAGCTAACTATGGCTACACCTTC
V: TRBV7-8; J: TRBJ2-7; size: NA; D: NA; CDR3: CASSPGTPPDEQYF; DNA: TGTGCCAGCAGTCCCGGGACACCGCCGGACGAGCAGTACTTC
V: TRBV27; J: TRBJ2-7; size: NA; D: TRBD1; CDR3: CASMGQGVGEQYF; DNA: TGTGCCAGCATGGGCCAGGGGGTCGGCGAGCAGTACTTC
V: TRBV11-3; J: TRBJ2-2; size: NA; D: TRBD2; CDR3: CASSLERGASNTGELFF; DNA: TGTGCCAGCAGCTTAGAGCGGGGGGCTTCGAACACCGGGGAGCTGTTTTTT
V: TRBV5-6; J: TRBJ2-1; size: NA; D: TRBD1; CDR3: CASSLVGQSSYNEQFF; DNA: TGTGCCAGCAGCTTGGTGGGACAGAGCTCCTACAATGAGCAGTTCTTC
V: TRBV29-1; J: TRBJ2-7; size: NA; D: NA; CDR3: CSVTGTTKYEQYF; DNA: TGCAGCGTAACCGGGACAACGAAGTACGAGCAGTACTTC
V: TRBV28; J: TRBJ2-7; size: NA; D: NA; CDR3: CASSAQNSYEQYF; DNA: TGTGCCAGCAGCGCTCAGAACAGCTACGAGCAGTACTTC
V: TRBV7-6; J: TRBJ1-4; size: NA; D: TRBD1; CDR3: CASSLRDSNEKLFF; DNA: TGTGCCAGCAGCCTACGGGACAGTAATGAAAAACTGTTTTTT
V: TRBV14; J: TRBJ1-6; size: NA; D: TRBD1; CDR3: CASSQDPGGHSPLHF; DNA: TGTGCCAGCAGCCAAGATCCAGGGGGCCATTCACCCCTCCACTTT
V: TRBV3-1/TRBV3-2; J: TRBJ1-1; size: NA; D: NA; CDR3: CASSLPIGEAFF; DNA: TGTGCCAGCAGCCTCCCGATCGGTGAAGCTTTCTTT